This TCR beta chain was documented in a study of cytomegalovirus exposure and HLA in healthy donors. The overall study: The roughly 700 first-cohort repertoires shared a platform with the 100 to 150 validation repertoires, as reported in a later analysis.

Clones were read by immunoSEQ multiplex PCR, and TCRdb kept only the in-frame ones, dropping some. The profile covers around 150,000 clones, with around 88% appearing a single time and 7.5% to 8.5% taken by the ten largest. This CDR3 region has 15 residues. Trimming cost V 5 bases and J 6 bases; bases outside gene matches: 10. Germline-derived CDR1 and CDR2 are MNHEY and SVGAGI. The clonotype was recovered from a woman between 18 and 30 years old in good health and CMV-seropositive. The sequencing sample was made of PBMCs. V gene TRBV6-5 combines with J gene TRBJ2-1; 7 bases agree with TRBD2. In nucleotides, the CDR3 is TGTGCCAGCAGTCTTACTCTAGCGGAGTTCAATGAGCAGTTCTTC. As protein: CASSLTLAEFNEQFF.